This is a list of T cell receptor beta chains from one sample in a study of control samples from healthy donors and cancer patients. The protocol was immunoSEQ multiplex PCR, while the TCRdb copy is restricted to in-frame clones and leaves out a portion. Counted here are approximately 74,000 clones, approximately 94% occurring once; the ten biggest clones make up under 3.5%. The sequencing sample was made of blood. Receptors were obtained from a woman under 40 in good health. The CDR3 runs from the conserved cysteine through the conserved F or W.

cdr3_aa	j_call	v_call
CASSQDLSNQPQHF	TRBJ1-5	TRBV2
CATNSGGATDTQYF	TRBJ2-3	TRBV24-1
CASSDDRGALANEKLFF	TRBJ1-4	TRBV5-5
CASSLGPGGGYTF	TRBJ1-2	TRBV3-1/TRBV3-2
CASSPRGATEAFF	TRBJ1-1	TRBV13
CASSSHRAGPSEAFF	TRBJ1-1	TRBV7-9
CASSESKGQNNEQFF	TRBJ2-1	TRBV10-1
CAWSSGFGNTIYF	TRBJ1-3	TRBV30
CAWTDARGSNEKLFF	TRBJ1-4	TRBV30
CASKPGPSTDTQYF	TRBJ2-3	TRBV6-5
CASSQDLGGNYGYTF	TRBJ1-2	TRBV3-1/TRBV3-2
CASSESAAGKNTEASF	TRBJ1-1	TRBV6-1
CASSHLQETQYF	TRBJ2-5	TRBV3-1/TRBV3-2
CASSSNIHSPLHF	TRBJ1-6	TRBV11-3
CASSSNYLKQGGDIQYF	TRBJ2-4	TRBV19
CATASYMNTEAFF	TRBJ1-1	TRBV19
CASRTISNQPQHF	TRBJ1-5	TRBV2
CASSSIAGGPADEQFF	TRBJ2-1	TRBV11-2
CASSSTEYSNQPQHF	TRBJ1-5	TRBV7-9
CASSVDRNSNQPQHF	TRBJ1-5	TRBV7-2
CASSSTGTVTSGGVHEQYF	TRBJ2-7	TRBV5-8
CASLRGGLNEQFF	TRBJ2-1	TRBV5-5
CASSLQMYMNTEAFF	TRBJ1-1	TRBV11-2
CASSQDRTLAYEQYF	TRBJ2-7	TRBV4-1
CASSSGGGGISLIGYTF	TRBJ1-2	TRBV28
CATSLTGRFGNTIYF	TRBJ1-3	TRBV3-1/TRBV3-2
CATNDGYGYTF	TRBJ1-2	TRBV24-1
CASSLQGNQPQHF	TRBJ1-5	TRBV2
CASSTNRGRGSPLHF	TRBJ1-6	TRBV7-9
CASSTGTSGGSETQYF	TRBJ2-5	TRBV5-1
CASLQVQSNQPQHF	TRBJ1-5	TRBV6-1
CASSSSGRHGEQYF	TRBJ2-7	TRBV5-1
CASRPTRNDQPQHF	TRBJ1-5	TRBV2
CASSLQGQEGEQFF	TRBJ2-1	TRBV5-1
CASSSRRREGEAFF	TRBJ1-1	TRBV7-9
CASSPWGTENTEAFF	TRBJ1-1	TRBV7-9
CASRREGNTEAFF	TRBJ1-1	TRBV6-5
CSASLGTDTQYF	TRBJ2-3	TRBV20-1
CASSLNVGVGELFF	TRBJ2-2	TRBV7-3
CASSPPPGGENTEAFF	TRBJ1-1	TRBV18
CASSLDLENLQYSNQPQHF	TRBJ1-5	TRBV28
CASSISHTEAFF	TRBJ1-1	TRBV19
CAWSAGGSNQPQHF	TRBJ1-5	TRBV30
CASRPTGGSGGYTF	TRBJ1-2	TRBV6-5
CASSQTSGGAGHQYF	TRBJ2-3	TRBV7-3
CASSLNGGARETQYF	TRBJ2-5	TRBV5-4
CASRPNHGGAISYNEQFF	TRBJ2-1	TRBV7-9
CASRQTGTYEQYF	TRBJ2-7	TRBV6-5
CASHPGYRGAYNEQFF	TRBJ2-1	TRBV3-1/TRBV3-2
CAWSKGGSYEQYF	TRBJ2-7	TRBV30
CASSVPDSQETQYF	TRBJ2-5	TRBV3-1/TRBV3-2
CASSARTGDVANEKLFF	TRBJ1-4	TRBV7-9
CASSFGVGTEAFF	TRBJ1-1	TRBV27